This TCR beta chain was sequenced for a study of response to subunit inactivated influenza vaccine. Study-level findings and limits: Authors suggested each seasonal flu vaccination may recruit only limited numbers of new T cells.

This clonotype was seen many times. Its antigen is unknown. TCRdb used MiXCR to reprocess the RT-PCR reads, holding one entry per CDR3 protein. The table shows 150,000 to 200,000 distinct CDR3 sequences, with 9.5% to 13% occurring only once. The CDR3 is 12 amino acids. Trimming left V 4 bases short and J 7 bases short, with 7 bases between. The receptor was derived from a man aged 50 to 59 who received an inactivated influenza vaccine. This chain joins TRBV12-3 or TRBV12-4 and TRBJ1-4; unclear D gene. This specimen was non-naive T cells sorted from PBMCs, taken about 40 days after vaccination. CDR3 DNA sequence: TGTGCCAGCAGTTGGGAGGGTGAAAAACTGTTTTTT. Its translation: CASSWEGEKLFF.